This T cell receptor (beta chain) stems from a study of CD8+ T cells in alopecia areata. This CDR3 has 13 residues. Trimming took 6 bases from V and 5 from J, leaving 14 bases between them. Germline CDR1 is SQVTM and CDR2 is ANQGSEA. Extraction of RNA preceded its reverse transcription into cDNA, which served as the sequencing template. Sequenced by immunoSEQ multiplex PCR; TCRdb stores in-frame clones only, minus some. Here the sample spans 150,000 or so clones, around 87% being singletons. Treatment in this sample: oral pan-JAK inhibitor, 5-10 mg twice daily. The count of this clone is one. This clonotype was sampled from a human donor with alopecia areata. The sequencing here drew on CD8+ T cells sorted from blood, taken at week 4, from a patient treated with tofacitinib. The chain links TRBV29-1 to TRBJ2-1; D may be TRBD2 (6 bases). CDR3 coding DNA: TGCAGCGTCGCTAGCGATATAGACAATGAGCAGTTCTTC. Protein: CSVASDIDNEQFF.